The next 32 T cell receptor beta chains were all read from a single sample in a study of T cells in Graves' hyperthyroidism and ophthalmopathy. TCR beta CDR3 region amplification was performed from RNA transcripts. HTBI primers were used for first-round RT-PCR of the TCR CDR3. TCRdb re-analysed the multiplex PCR reads in MiXCR, keeping a single row per CDR3 protein. This table holds a few hundred thousand distinct CDR3 sequences, roughly 13% found once. The sequenced sample was blood. The receptors originated from a man aged 25-45 years with Graves' hyperthyroidism that later progressed to Graves' ophthalmopathy.

V usage is TRBV28 and J usage is TRBJ2-1; no firm D call. CDR3 length: 15 residues. Germline V lookup: CDR1 MDHEN, CDR2 SYDVKM. Trimming left V 2 bases short and J 3 bases short, with 11 bases between. Here the CDR3 reads CASSLPLSHYNEQFF. CDR3 DNA: TGTGCCAGCAGTTTACCACTCTCCCACTACAATGAGCAGTTCTTC.

This clonotype was picked up many times. This chain joins TRBV20-1 and TRBJ2-7; D might be TRBD1 (5 bases). V lost 3 bases, J lost 3 bases, and 12 bases lay in between. Germline loops: CDR1 DFQATT, CDR2 SNEGSKA (reference sequence). The CDR3 is 13 residues long. The DNA of the CDR3 is TGCAGTGCTAGCAGGGTGGTCCTCTACGAGCAGTACTTC. Protein product: CSASRVVLYEQYF.

As regards this clonotype: This may come from a read error, since a much larger clone is one base off. This chain links TRBV28 with TRBJ2-1, with D uncertain. V shed 2 bases and J shed 14 bases, with 19 bases lying between them. Germline V CDR1 and CDR2: MDHEN, SYDVKM. This CDR3 has 14 amino acids. CDR3 loop: CASSLNGVAWSKFF. The CDR3 DNA sequence: TGTGCCAGCAGTTTAAATGGGGTCGCTTGGAGTAAGTTCTTC.

Ten or more counts support this clonotype. This chain links TRBV28 with TRBJ2-7, with 14 bases that match TRBD2. Germline CDR1 reads MDHEN; CDR2 reads SYDVKM. The CDR3 is 17 amino acids. The J segment lost 3 bases and the V segment lost 5 bases, leaving 9 bases of the junction unmatched. The CDR3: CASSLAPGLAGGYEQYF. The CDR3, as DNA: TGTGCCAGCAGTCTAGCTCCTGGACTAGCGGGGGGCTACGAGCAGTACTTC.

A word on this clonotype: Its ends do not fully match the called genes, so a read error is possible. This rearrangement joins TRBV12-3 or TRBV12-4 to TRBJ2-1, with TRBD1 identical over 9 bases. The CDR3 totals 13 residues. The CDR3 nucleotides read TGTGCCAGCAACGAACAGGGGGCGAATGAGCGGTTCTTC. Translating gives CASNEQGANERFF.

This clonotype was recorded many times. The DNA of the CDR3 is TGTGCCAGCAGTACGACCCGCCTTCCGGGTAGCAATCAGCCCCAGCATTTT. Its protein product is CASSTTRLPGSNQPQHF. This rearrangement joins TRBV12-3 or TRBV12-4 to TRBJ1-5; the D is unclear. Trimming left V 5 bases short and J 0 bases short, with 17 bases between. This CDR3 spans 17 amino acids.

The chain is built from TRBV15 and TRBJ1-1; no definite D call. The CDR3 is made up of 15 amino acids. Trimming stripped 3 bases from V and 4 bases from J, with 15 bases between. Germline values: CDR1 LNHNV, CDR2 YYDKDF (reference sequence). The CDR3 loop reads CATSSGEGLGTEAFF. The DNA of the CDR3 is TGTGCCACCAGCAGTGGAGAGGGTTTGGGCACTGAAGCTTTCTTT.

This clonotype was recorded at least ten times. The chain's CDR3 is CASSELSAGNTEAFF. In DNA, the CDR3 is TGTGCCAGCAGTGAATTAAGTGCAGGGAACACTGAAGCTTTCTTT. The chain links TRBV6-1 to TRBJ1-1; D gene unclear. V dropped 2 bases and J dropped 1 base, with 11 bases sitting between them. The CDR3 contains 15 residues. Germline CDR1 reads MNHNS; CDR2 reads SASEGT.

This clonotype has a handful of counts. The J gene is TRBJ1-2, the V gene TRBV12-3 or TRBV12-4, with D possibly TRBD1 on 5 matching bases. CDR3 size: 13 residues. V was pared by 3 bases and J by 8 bases, with 13 bases between. CDR3: CASSLHGAVGYTF. The CDR3 region has the DNA TGTGCCAGCAGTTTGCATGGGGCGGTGGGCTACACCTTC.

This chain joins TRBV19 and TRBJ2-5; 14 bases align to TRBD2. V lost 6 bases, J lost 5 bases, and 5 bases stayed unmatched. CDR3 length: 15 amino acids. Germline CDR1 reads LNHDA; CDR2 reads SQIVND (reference sequence). In DNA form, the CDR3 reads TGTGCCAGTAGGCTGACTAGCGGGGGGGCCGAGACCCAGTACTTC. Its translation: CASRLTSGGAETQYF.

This clonotype was seen more than once but under ten times. The chain recombines TRBV27 with TRBJ1-5; tentatively, D is TRBD1 (5 bases). The CDR3 runs to 15 residues. With 8 bases removed from V and 2 bases from J, the gap between germline ends came to 16 bases. Germline V CDR1 and CDR2: MNHEY, SMNVEV (reference sequence). CDR3 residues: CASASRGKGNQPQHF. The CDR3 region has the DNA TGTGCCAGCGCCTCAAGGGGTAAAGGCAATCAGCCCCAGCATTTT.

This clonotype was recorded many times. V is TRBV3-1 and J is TRBJ1-4; D is ambiguous. With 2 bases removed from V and 0 bases from J, the gap between germline ends came to 10 bases. This CDR3 contains 16 residues. The germline CDR1 and CDR2 sequences are LGHDT and YNNKEL (reference sequence). CDR3 in amino acids: CASSQQRSSTNEKLFF. The CDR3 nucleotides read TGTGCCAGCAGCCAACAAAGGTCCTCAACTAATGAAAAACTGTTTTTT.

This clonotype appeared many times. The chain recombines TRBV27 with TRBJ2-5, with a weak D call TRBD2 (5 bases). Germline V gives CDR1 MNHEY, CDR2 SMNVEV (reference sequence). The CDR3 covers 14 residues. V dropped 0 bases and J dropped 7 bases, with 12 bases sitting between them. The CDR3 nucleotides read TGTGCCAGCAGTTTATCGGGCTCCCGGGGGACCCAGTACTTC. Its translation: CASSLSGSRGTQYF.

V and J are TRBV2 and TRBJ2-7, with D maybe TRBD1 (5 bases). Germline assignment: CDR1 SNHLY and CDR2 FYNNEI. V lost 2 bases and J 7 bases, leaving 15 bases between the germline ends. The CDR3 consists of 14 residues. The CDR3 spells CASSERPGYREQYF. Written as DNA, the CDR3 is TGTGCCAGCAGTGAAAGGCCAGGGTATAGGGAGCAGTACTTC.

In its sample, this clonotype was seen a few times. This chain links TRBV5-1 with TRBJ2-7; TRBD1 matches at 7 bases. With V trimmed by 8 bases and J by 0 bases, 5 bases remained unmatched. Germline loops: CDR1 SGHRS, CDR2 YFSETQ. The CDR3 contains 13 residues. CDR3: CARKTGSSYEQYF. The DNA of the CDR3 is TGCGCCAGAAAGACAGGGAGCTCCTACGAGCAGTACTTC. Filled out from reference TRBV5-1 and TRBJ2-7, the complete variable domain reads KAGVTQTPRYLIKTRGQQVTLSCSPISGHRSVSWYQQTPGQGLQFLFEYFSETQRNKGNFPGRFSGRQFSNSRSEMNVSTLELGDSALYLCARKTGSSYEQYFGPGTRLTVT.

This clonotype appeared a few times. The rearrangement joins TRBV12-5 to TRBJ2-7, with D unclear. Germline lookup yields CDR1 LGHNT and CDR2 FRNRAP. The CDR3 length is 15 residues. Trimming removed 0 bases at V and 2 bases at J, with 11 bases between. CDR3 region: CASGLVVGITYEQYF. DNA for the CDR3: TGTGCTAGTGGTTTGGTAGTAGGGATCACCTACGAGCAGTACTTC.

This chain links TRBV20-1 with TRBJ1-3; D is unresolved. Per the germline V gene, CDR1 is DFQATT and CDR2 is SNEGSKA (reference sequence). V was shortened by 5 bases and J by 3 bases, with 11 bases between the two germline ends. The CDR3 sequence is 13 residues long. The CDR3 is CSAVPGIGNTIYF. The CDR3 coding sequence is TGCAGTGCTGTCCCGGGAATTGGAAACACCATATATTTT.

This clonotype was counted a few times. The chain carries TRBV4-1 and TRBJ1-1, with D unresolved. The length of the CDR3 is 15 residues. The V gene's germline CDR1 is MGHRA and CDR2 YSYEKL. Trimming removed 6 bases at V and 1 base at J, with 15 bases between. CDR3 sequence: CASSHTGRQNTEAFF. The CDR3, as DNA: TGCGCCAGCAGTCATACTGGGCGGCAGAACACTGAAGCTTTCTTT.

This clonotype was detected a few times. The CDR3 loop is CASSLGQGAGVYGYTF. Here the CDR3 DNA reads TGTGCCAGCAGCTTGGGTCAGGGGGCCGGGGTCTATGGCTACACCTTC. This chain uses TRBV11-2 with TRBJ1-2; 8 bases map to TRBD1. The CDR3 runs 16 residues. Germline assignment: CDR1 SGHAT and CDR2 FQNNGV. V was pared by 3 bases and J by 4 bases, with 10 bases of the junction left unmatched.

This clonotype was found a few times. The J gene is TRBJ1-6, the V gene TRBV13; D perhaps matches TRBD1 (6 bases). There are 16 residues in the CDR3. V was trimmed by 1 base and J by 5 bases, leaving 12 bases between them. Per germline, CDR1 PRHDT and CDR2 FYEKMQ (reference sequence). CDR3 loop: CASSLDQGIHNSPLHF. CDR3 nucleotide sequence: TGTGCCAGCAGCTTAGATCAGGGGATCCATAATTCACCCCTCCACTTT.

Only a few counts were recorded for this clonotype. The chain recombines TRBV20-1 with TRBJ2-1; D unresolved. Trimming stripped 0 bases from V and 0 bases from J, with 9 bases between. Germline lookup yields CDR1 DFQATT and CDR2 SNEGSKA (reference sequence). The length of the CDR3 is 15 residues. CDR3: CSAREVSDSYNEQFF. CDR3 sequence (DNA): TGCAGTGCTAGAGAGGTTAGTGACTCCTACAATGAGCAGTTCTTC.

This clonotype was detected only a few times. The chain combines TRBV10-3 with TRBJ2-7; the D is unclear. Germline V CDR1 and CDR2: ENHRY, SYGVKD. This CDR3 comprises 12 residues. Trimming left V 8 bases short and J 4 bases short, with 12 bases between. The CDR3 here is CAIQTKGYEQYF. The CDR3 DNA reads TGTGCCATCCAGACGAAGGGTTACGAGCAGTACTTC.

This clonotype was observed many times. The chain is built from TRBV13 and TRBJ2-7; D might be TRBD2 (6 bases). The length of the CDR3 is 14 residues. The germline V gene encodes CDR1 PRHDT and CDR2 FYEKMQ (reference sequence). V lost 3 bases and J lost 1, with 10 bases in between. CDR3 coding DNA: TGTGCCAGCAGCTTTGACGGGGGTTCCTACGAGCAGTACTTC. Amino acids: CASSFDGGSYEQYF.

J is TRBJ1-5 and V is TRBV6-1; 7 nucleotides align to TRBD1. The CDR3 consists of 17 residues. J was trimmed by 0 bases and V by 5 bases; bases with no gene match: 10. Germline CDR1 MNHNS, CDR2 SASEGT. The chain's CDR3 is CASSPPRQGYSNQPQHF. CDR3 bases: TGTGCCAGCAGTCCCCCTCGACAGGGCTATAGCAATCAGCCCCAGCATTTT.

The rearrangement joins TRBV5-1 to TRBJ1-4; D gene unclear. V was trimmed by 1 base and J by 4 bases, leaving 11 bases between them. From germline, CDR1 is SGHRS and CDR2 YFSETQ. The CDR3 has 15 residues. The chain's CDR3 is CASSLNIQVNEKLFF. The CDR3 DNA follows: TGCGCCAGCAGCTTGAATATCCAGGTTAATGAAAAACTGTTTTTT.

Ten or more counts support this clonotype. V usage is TRBV20-1 and J usage is TRBJ1-1, with D possibly being TRBD1 (6 bases). Per the germline V gene, CDR1 is DFQATT and CDR2 is SNEGSKA (reference sequence). Trimming stripped 2 bases from V and 5 bases from J, with 21 bases between. The CDR3 runs 16 residues. The CDR3 DNA sequence: TGCAGTGCTAGACGTGGGGGGGCCCGAACGAGGACTGAAGCTTTCTTT. Protein product: CSARRGGARTRTEAFF.

This clonotype was counted at least ten times. An end of the junction does not agree with germline; a read error may underlie this. The chain recombines TRBV12-3 or TRBV12-4 with TRBJ2-2; 7 bases match TRBD2. The CDR3 is 15 amino acids. The chain's CDR3 is CASSLAVLNTGELFF. The CDR3 nucleotides are TGTGCCAGCAGTCTAGCGGTTCTGAACACCGGGGAGCTGTTTTTT.

This clonotype was counted a few times. The V gene is TRBV20-1, the J gene TRBJ1-1, with TRBD1 as a possible D gene (5 bases). Germline CDR1 is DFQATT and CDR2 is SNEGSKA (reference sequence). The germline V and J ends were trimmed by 2 bases and 5 bases, with 12 bases remaining between them. This CDR3 is built from 13 residues. CDR3 nucleotides: TGCAGTGCTAGACAGGGCAGCGAGACTGAAGCTTTCTTT. The encoded protein is CSARQGSETEAFF.

The chain recombines TRBV7-9 with TRBJ2-7; 12 bases line up with TRBD2. V shed 6 bases, J shed 5 bases, and the junction held 5 bases outside the gene matches. CDR1 and CDR2 from the germline V gene are SEHNR and FQNEAQ (reference sequence). The CDR3 spans 14 residues. CDR3 in amino acids: CASRTSGGGDEQYF. Here the CDR3 DNA reads TGTGCCAGCAGGACTAGCGGGGGAGGAGACGAGCAGTACTTC.

In its sample, this clonotype was seen many times. The rearrangement uses TRBV11-2 and TRBJ2-5, with TRBD1 identical over 7 bases. Per the germline V gene, CDR1 is SGHAT and CDR2 is FQNNGV. The CDR3 is 12 residues long. V lost 1 base to trimming and J lost 9 bases; unmatched junction nucleotides: 2. CDR3 coding DNA: TGTGCCAGCAGCTTAGTAGGGGGCCCCCAGTACTTC. This translates into CASSLVGGPQYF.

This clonotype was detected many times. The V and J genes are TRBV6-1 and TRBJ2-4; 8 nucleotides agree with TRBD1. Germline V gene data show CDR1 as MNHNS and CDR2 as SASEGT. J lost 6 bases, V lost 4 bases, and 2 bases had no gene match. The CDR3 covers 13 residues. The CDR3 sequence is CASSARGPNIQYF. CDR3 DNA sequence: TGTGCCAGCAGTGCCAGGGGGCCAAACATTCAGTACTTC.

The V call is TRBV6-1, the J call TRBJ2-7; D is perhaps TRBD2 (5 bases). The germline gives CDR1 MNHNS, CDR2 SASEGT. V lost 2 bases and J lost 6, with 11 bases in between. The CDR3 spans 13 residues. The CDR3 DNA is TGTGCCAGCAGTGAAAATTCACTAGGCGAGCAGTACTTC. Its translation: CASSENSLGEQYF.